One T cell receptor beta chain is described in this entry. This clonotype has only a few counts. What antigen it recognizes has not been identified. Base qualities are not recorded, but no much larger clone differs from it by a single base. The sample is drawn from a study of T cells in Graves' hyperthyroidism and ophthalmopathy (dated by TCRdb to the late 2010s). Background for the entire study: Peripheral blood samples were taken at the time of initial diagnosis, prior to any treatment. To identify distinguishing TCR V-J signatures, a discovery cohort of about a hundred patients was used, comprising 40 to 45 with Graves' ophthalmopathy and 57 with stable Graves' hyperthyroidism. Prospective prediction of ophthalmopathy was tested in an independent validation cohort of approximately 19 hyperthyroidism patients and 15 to 17 patients who later progressed to ophthalmopathy. For training and testing, the 100 or so patients in the discovery cohort were randomly divided in a 7:3 ratio. In six Graves' hyperthyroidism patients, the study also compared T-cell repertoires from thyroid tissue with T-cell repertoires from blood. Following sampling, methimazole starting at 30 mg daily was given to hyperthyroidism patients, and high-dose intravenous methylprednisolone was given to ophthalmopathy patients. The paper reports TCR Vbeta CDR3 sequencing of fewer than 150 peripheral blood samples: under 45 ophthalmopathy, 75 to 80 hyperthyroidism and around 17 progressor patients. Paper-wide results and their limitations: Most expanded thyroid clonotypes (frequency above 0.001) were also found in blood, which suggests that blood repertoires may mirror thyroid immune responses. In validation, progression to ophthalmopathy was predicted by the model with 70.59% sensitivity and 72% to 85% specificity, a median of about 6 months before onset. In cross-validation, a model built on a 13 V-J signature told ophthalmopathy apart from stable hyperthyroidism with just under 90% sensitivity and about 81% specificity, and in testing the same model reached 80%/75%. No statistical method was used to set the sample size in advance, and investigators knew the group allocation.

Ophthalmopathy patients had moderately to severely active disease, Clinical Activity Score of at least 3, NOSPECS grade of at least 4, and duration under 3 months. Any patient with an uncontrolled infection, another autoimmune disease, pregnancy or lactation was excluded. Diagnoses were established on the basis of clinical symptoms, serum thyroxine and TRAb, thyroid ultrasound, and orbital computed tomography. Ficoll-Paque density gradient centrifugation was used to isolate PBMCs from around 10 ml of fresh peripheral blood. Total RNA was extracted with Trizol reagent, and quality was checked on an Agilent 2100 Bioanalyzer. The junction shows trimming of 1 base on V and 8 bases on J, and the gene matches do not reach 5 bases of it. The CDR3 runs 14 amino acids, cysteine and phenylalanine included. CDR3 DNA only is kept here, 42 bases in frame from base 1. Based on the germline V gene, the CDR1 and CDR2 sequences are MNHEY and SVGAGI.

The TCR beta CDR3 regions were amplified from the RNA transcripts. The TCR CDR3 was subjected to a first round of RT-PCR using the HTBI primer set and the Qiagen OneStep RT-PCR kit. Libraries were constructed in a second round of multiplex PCR, after which size selection and purification were carried out. Paired-end sequencing of the libraries was performed with 100 bp reads on an Illumina HiSeq2000. The authors processed their data as follows. SOAPnuke was used to process the raw data, throwing out any read that contained adapters or uncalled bases, had a mean Phred below 15, or lacked an exact constant-primer or identifier match. COPE v1.2.5 was used to merge the high-quality paired reads, and each unique nucleotide sequence was defined as a clonotype. MiTCR v1.1 was used to align the clonotypes against IMGT TRBV, TRBD and TRBJ reference segments. Only V-J combinations with frequency above 0.0001, covering 99.2% of repertoires, were analysed. The TCS score was defined as F50 (clonal expansion) divided by E x V (chaos), with BLOSUM62-based TCRdist calculated between CDR3 peptides within each V-J. Welch's t-statistics and random forest reduced roughly 530 V-J features to about 13, which were used in a naive Bayes classifier (R e1071). The Morisita-Horn index was used to measure how similar the thyroid and blood repertoires were. The public reads were reanalyzed by TCRdb: fastp trimming at Q25, MiXCR alignment, in-frame beta chains only. Identical CDR3 protein sequences are pooled into one entry, listed with their most common genes and DNA. TCRdb, not the authors, supplied the V and J calls. The sample profile shows approximately 610,000 distinct CDR3 sequences; about 14% of them were found once. The ten largest make up 3.5% to 4.5% of the sample.

The specimen was blood. In this chain, TRBV6-5 is recombined with TRBJ2-1, with 7 junctional bases fitting TRBD2. The TCR comes from a woman aged 40 to 50 with Graves' ophthalmopathy. The bases are TGTGCCAGCAGTTACTTGCGGGAGAGGGATGAGCAGTTCTTC. Its translation is CASSYLRERDEQFF.